This paragraph covers one T cell receptor beta chain sequence. Its antigen is unidentified. This CDR3 is built from 14 residues. Germline V gene sequence: CDR1 MNHEY, CDR2 SVGEGT. V was pared by 6 bases and J by 9 bases, with 18 bases between. This sample stems from a study of post-analysis software for immune sequencing data. Study as a whole: There were relapsing-remitting, secondary progressive and progressive-relapsing multiple sclerosis among the disease courses included.

Unique molecular identifiers were built into the TCR beta cDNA libraries. TCRdb recomputed calls from the PCR reads with MiXCR, one row per CDR3 protein. The sample shows fewer than 850,000 distinct CDR3 sequences, about 45% of them seen only once. Study conclusions and caveats: The five TRBV segments detected at higher frequency in patients than in controls included TRBV5-6, TRBV5-1 and TRBV20-1.

The TCR originated in a girl under 18 with multiple sclerosis. What was sequenced was blood. This chain connects TRBV6-2 or TRBV6-3 to TRBJ2-1, with D possibly being TRBD1 or TRBD2 (7 bases each). CDR3 in amino acids: CASSLGGGGSEQFF. The CDR3 DNA reads as TGTGCCAGCAGCCTAGGGGGAGGGGGCTCTGAGCAGTTCTTC.